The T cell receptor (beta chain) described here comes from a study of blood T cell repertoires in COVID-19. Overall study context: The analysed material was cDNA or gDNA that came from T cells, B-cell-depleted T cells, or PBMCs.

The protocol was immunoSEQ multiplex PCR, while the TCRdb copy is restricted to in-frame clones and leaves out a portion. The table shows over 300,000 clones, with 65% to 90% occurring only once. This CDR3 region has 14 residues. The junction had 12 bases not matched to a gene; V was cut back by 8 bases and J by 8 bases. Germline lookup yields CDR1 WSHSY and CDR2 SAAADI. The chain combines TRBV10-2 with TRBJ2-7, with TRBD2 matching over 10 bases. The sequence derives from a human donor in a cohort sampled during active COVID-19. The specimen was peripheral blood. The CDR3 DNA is TGCGCCAGCTCCGGACTAGCGGAGGCCCCCAAGCAGTACTTC. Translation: CASSGLAEAPKQYF.